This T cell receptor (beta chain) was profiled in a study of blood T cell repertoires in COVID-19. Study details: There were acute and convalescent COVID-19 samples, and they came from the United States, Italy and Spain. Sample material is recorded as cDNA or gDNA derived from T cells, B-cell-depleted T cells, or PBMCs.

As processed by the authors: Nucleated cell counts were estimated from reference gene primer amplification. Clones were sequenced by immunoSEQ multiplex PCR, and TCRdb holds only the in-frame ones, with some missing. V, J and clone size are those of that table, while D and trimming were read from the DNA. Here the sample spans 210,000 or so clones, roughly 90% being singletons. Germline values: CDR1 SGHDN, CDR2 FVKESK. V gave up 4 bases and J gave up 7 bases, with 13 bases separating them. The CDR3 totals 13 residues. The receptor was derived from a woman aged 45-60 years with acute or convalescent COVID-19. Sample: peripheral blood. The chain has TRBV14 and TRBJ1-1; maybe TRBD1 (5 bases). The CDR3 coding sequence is TGTGCCAGCAGCCGCTTGGGGCTCAATGAAGCTTTCTTT. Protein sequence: CASSRLGLNEAFF.